This paragraph reports one T cell receptor (beta chain). The authors' processing: Amplification of reference gene primers provided the estimated nucleated cell counts. The method was immunoSEQ multiplex PCR; TCRdb's version includes in-frame clones alone and lacks a portion of them. V, J and clone size are taken as reported in that table, and D and trimming were inferred from the DNA itself. The sample contains tens of thousands of clones, approximately 87% of which appear only once. The sample is drawn from a study of blood T cell repertoires in COVID-19. Study at large: Collection of acute and convalescent COVID-19 samples took place in the United States, Italy and Spain. Nucleic acid was either cDNA or gDNA, and it came from T cells, B-cell-depleted T cells, or PBMCs.

Trimming took off 8 bases at V and 5 bases at J, with 18 bases between the two ends. The CDR3 totals 14 residues. Germline CDR1 reads MNHEY; CDR2 reads SVGAGI. The sequenced material came from peripheral blood. The receptor was isolated from a human donor with active COVID-19. The donor label of this sample is uncertain. The chain recombines TRBV6-5 with TRBJ1-1; maybe TRBD1 (6 bases). This CDR3 reads CASEGGGSPTEAFF. The CDR3 DNA sequence: TGTGCCAGCGAGGGGGGGGGAAGTCCAACTGAAGCTTTCTTT.